The 25 T cell receptor beta chains given below trace back to one sample, sequenced in a study of blood T cell repertoires in COVID-19. Only in-frame clones appear in the TCRdb table, and some are missing; sequencing was by immunoSEQ multiplex PCR. The sample holds fewer than 350,000 clones, approximately 91% seen once. Source material: PBMCs or T cells enriched from blood (not recorded which). The receptor set was obtained from a man aged 60 to 75 who had recovered from COVID-19.

V gene TRBV2 combines with J gene TRBJ1-2; 11 positions match TRBD1. The CDR3 is 14 residues long. The V gene's germline CDR1 is SNHLY and CDR2 FYNNEI. With 6 bases clipped from V and 3 bases from J, the junction kept 3 bases outside the gene matches. CDR3 residues: CASSGQGAYYGYTF. In nucleotides, the CDR3 is TGTGCCAGCAGCGGACAGGGGGCTTACTATGGCTACACCTTC.

The V call is TRBV5-1, the J call TRBJ2-5, with TRBD2 matching 7 bases. Germline V gene sequence: CDR1 SGHRS, CDR2 YFSETQ. This CDR3 has 16 residues. V lost 0 bases, J lost 5 bases, and 10 bases stayed unmatched. The CDR3 nucleotides read TGCGCCAGCAGCTTGGAGGCAGGACTAGAGGGGGAGACCCAGTACTTC. Its translation: CASSLEAGLEGETQYF.

J is TRBJ1-1 and V is TRBV7-3; D unclear. Trimming took off 1 base at V and 2 bases at J, with 14 bases between the two ends. CDR1 SGHTA and CDR2 FQGTGA come from the germline V gene. The CDR3 consists of 16 residues. The CDR3 nucleotides read TGTGCCAGCAGCTTAATTAGGAGGGCCGCAAACACTGAAGCTTTCTTT. The encoded protein is CASSLIRRAANTEAFF.

The chain uses TRBV3-1 (or the pseudogene TRBV3-2) and TRBJ2-2; TRBD1 matches 9 bases. The J segment lost 2 bases and the V segment lost 4 bases, leaving 8 bases of the junction unmatched. Germline loops: CDR1 LGHDT, CDR2 YNNKEL (reference sequence). The CDR3 extends over 17 amino acids. CDR3 coding DNA: TGTGCCAGCAGCCCCGCCCCCACAGGGGGCAACACCGGGGAGCTGTTTTTT. Protein product: CASSPAPTGGNTGELFF.

The rearrangement links TRBV6-1 to TRBJ2-2; 10 nucleotides agree with TRBD2. CDR1 and CDR2 from the germline V gene are MNHNS and SASEGT. V gave up 2 bases and J gave up 6 bases; unmatched junction bases: 3. This CDR3 comprises 15 residues. For the CDR3, the DNA is TGTGCCAGCAGTGAACAAGCGGGAGGGGCCGGGGAGCTGTTTTTT. Protein: CASSEQAGGAGELFF.

The chain couples TRBV7-9 to TRBJ2-2; TRBD2 agrees at 8 bases. Germline CDR1 SEHNR, CDR2 FQNEAQ (reference sequence). The CDR3 loop spans 15 amino acids. The junction had 5 bases not matched to a gene; V was cut back by 6 bases and J by 2 bases. The CDR3 DNA is TGTGCCAGCAGGGGGGCGGGAGGAAACACCGGGGAGCTGTTTTTT. This sequence encodes CASRGAGGNTGELFF.

V is TRBV7-2 and J is TRBJ2-2; 8 nucleotides align to TRBD2. J was trimmed by 6 bases and V by 1 base; bases with no gene match: 4. Germline V gives CDR1 SGHTA, CDR2 FQGNSA. The CDR3 totals 15 residues. The CDR3 bases are TGTGCCAGCAGCTTAGACGGGAGGGCCGCCGGGGAGCTGTTTTTT. This codes for CASSLDGRAAGELFF.

Comments on this clone: A single base separates this from a much larger clone, so it may be a read error. This chain joins TRBV6-1 and TRBJ2-7; D is unclear. The CDR3 runs to 11 residues. V was cut by 3 bases and J by 3 bases, with 3 bases left in between. CDR1 and CDR2 from the germline V gene are MNHNS and SASEGT. The CDR3 region is CASSDGYEQYF. CDR3 in DNA: TGTGCCAGCAGTGACGGCTACGAGCAGTACTTC.

The chain combines TRBV29-1 with TRBJ1-2, with a tentative D call TRBD1 (5 bases). Trimming removed 7 bases at V and 0 bases at J, with 12 bases between. The CDR3 runs to 13 residues. Germline lookup yields CDR1 SQVTM and CDR2 ANQGSEA. This CDR3 reads CSARQITNYGYTF. CDR3 in DNA: TGCAGCGCCCGACAGATAACTAACTATGGCTACACCTTC.

The genes are TRBV5-1 and TRBJ2-2, with no clear D. The CDR3 contains 15 residues. The germline gives CDR1 SGHRS, CDR2 YFSETQ. V lost 0 bases to trimming and J lost 4 bases, with 10 bases between them. The CDR3 protein is CASSLEHLGTGELFF. The CDR3 DNA reads as TGCGCCAGCAGCTTGGAACACCTAGGCACCGGGGAGCTGTTTTTT.

The chain joins TRBV28 to TRBJ2-7; 13 bases agree with TRBD2. The CDR3 spans 15 residues. J lost 3 bases, V lost 5 bases, and 4 bases had no gene match. The germline gives CDR1 MDHEN, CDR2 SYDVKM. The CDR3 DNA is TGTGCCAGCAGTGGACGGACTAGCGGGAGCTACGAGCAGTACTTC. The encoded protein is CASSGRTSGSYEQYF. Variable domain in full (rest from reference TRBV28 and TRBJ2-7): DVKVTQSSRYLVKRTGEKVFLECVQDMDHENMFWYRQDPGLGLRLIYFSYDVKMKEKGDIPEGYSVSREKKERFSLILESASTNQTSMYLCASSGRTSGSYEQYFGPGTRLTVT.

This clone was counted once. The rearrangement links TRBV2 to TRBJ1-2; the match to TRBD1 covers 10 bases. Germline CDR1 is SNHLY and CDR2 is FYNNEI. The length of the CDR3 is 15 residues. Trimming cost V 3 bases and J 7 bases; bases outside gene matches: 8. For the CDR3, the DNA is TGTGCCAGCAGTGATAGGACAGGGGGACAGGGTGGCTACACCTTC. It yields the protein CASSDRTGGQGGYTF.

CDR3 in amino acids: CSVEAGAPFNEKLFF. DNA for the CDR3: TGCAGCGTTGAGGCAGGGGCCCCCTTTAATGAAAAACTGTTTTTT. The gene calls are TRBV29-1 and TRBJ1-4; D perhaps matches TRBD1 (6 bases). The CDR3 is made up of 15 amino acids. V was cut by 3 bases and J by 4 bases, with 15 bases left in between. The germline V gene has CDR1 SQVTM and CDR2 ANQGSEA. The full variable domain, with the rest looked up from reference TRBV29-1 and TRBJ1-4, is SAVISQKPSRDICQRGTSLTIQCQVDSQVTMMFWYRQQPGQSLTLIATANQGSEATYESGFVIDKFPISRPNLTFSTLTVSNMSPEDSSIYLCSVEAGAPFNEKLFFGSGTQLSVL.

This clone was seen only once. This rearrangement joins TRBV28 to TRBJ2-3, with D perhaps TRBD1 (6 bases). Trimming left V 7 bases short and J 3 bases short, with 11 bases between. Germline values: CDR1 MDHEN, CDR2 SYDVKM. The CDR3 totals 13 residues. The CDR3 sequence: CASTQGSTDTQYF. The CDR3, as DNA: TGTGCCAGCACCCAGGGGTCGACAGATACGCAGTATTTT.

In this sample, this clone turned up once. This sequence joins TRBV7-2 and TRBJ2-7, with TRBD1 matching 8 bases. The germline V gene has CDR1 SGHTA and CDR2 FQGNSA. J lost 3 bases, V lost 1 base, and 11 bases had no gene match. There are 17 residues in the CDR3. For the CDR3, the DNA is TGTGCCAGCAGCTTAGTTTCAATCGGGACAGGCATCTACGAGCAGTACTTC. Its translation: CASSLVSIGTGIYEQYF.

This chain uses TRBV27 with TRBJ1-6; 10 positions match TRBD1. This CDR3 region has 16 residues. The V and J ends lost 3 bases and 7 bases, in that order; junction bases with no gene match: 6. Germline lookup yields CDR1 MNHEY and CDR2 SMNVEV (reference sequence). CDR3 amino acids: CASSFRQGAKNSPLHF. Written as DNA, the CDR3 is TGTGCCAGCAGTTTCCGACAGGGGGCGAAGAATTCACCCCTCCACTTT.

The J gene is TRBJ2-1, the V gene TRBV11-2; a weak D match, TRBD2 (5 bases). V lost 3 bases to trimming and J lost 8 bases, with 17 bases between them. CDR1 SGHAT and CDR2 FQNNGV come from the germline V gene. This CDR3 contains 15 residues. The CDR3: CASSLGAILTHEQFF. The CDR3 DNA reads TGTGCCAGCAGCTTGGGAGCGATACTAACACATGAGCAGTTCTTC. Complete variable domain (other parts from reference TRBV11-2 and TRBJ2-1): EAGVAQSPRYKIIEKRQSVAFWCNPISGHATLYWYQQILGQGPKLLIQFQNNGVVDDSQLPKDRFSAERLKGVDSTLKIQPAKLEDSAVYLCASSLGAILTHEQFFGPGTRLTVL.

The chain couples TRBV21-1 to TRBJ2-4; the table's D gene call, TRBD1, was not cross checked with the DNA. TRBV21-1 is reported as a pseudogene. The CDR3 loop spans 14 amino acids. The CDR3 is CASSKGQGWYRVYF. The CDR3 nucleotides are TGTGCCAGCAGCAAAGGACAGGGGTGGTATCGGGTGTACTTC.

The rearrangement uses TRBV4-1 and TRBJ1-2, with 9 bases identical to TRBD1. The J segment lost 1 base and the V segment lost 4 bases, leaving 4 bases of the junction unmatched. The CDR3 extends over 15 amino acids. CDR1 is MGHRA, CDR2 YSYEKL, per germline. CDR3 protein: CASSLGTGNNYGYTF. The CDR3 DNA sequence: TGCGCCAGCAGCCTTGGGACAGGGAATAACTATGGCTACACCTTC.

V and J are TRBV19 and TRBJ1-4, with 8 nucleotides matching TRBD1. V was clipped by 9 bases and J by 1 base; unmatched bases: 10. The CDR3 runs to 16 residues. From germline, CDR1 is LNHDA and CDR2 SQIVND (reference sequence). CDR3 amino acids: CASRRAGGLTNEKLFF. DNA of the CDR3: TGTGCCAGCCGGAGGGCAGGGGGCTTAACTAATGAAAAACTGTTTTTT.

This chain connects TRBV3-1 (or the pseudogene TRBV3-2) to TRBJ1-2, with D hard to call. Trimming pared 6 bases from V and 0 bases from J, leaving 11 bases between. CDR1 and CDR2 (germline): LGHDT, YNNKEL (reference sequence). This CDR3 spans 14 amino acids. CDR3 nucleotides: TGTGCCAGCAGACCACAGACAACTAACTATGGCTACACCTTC. This encodes CASRPQTTNYGYTF.

The V and J genes are TRBV5-1 and TRBJ1-1; 7 nucleotides match TRBD1. V was pared by 4 bases and J by 3 bases, with 6 bases of the junction left unmatched. This CDR3 is 14 amino acids long. Germline CDR1 SGHRS, CDR2 YFSETQ. This CDR3 is CASSTRDSYTEAFF. The CDR3 coding sequence is TGCGCCAGCAGCACCCGGGACAGCTACACTGAAGCTTTCTTT. The variable domain in full, completed from reference TRBV5-1 and TRBJ1-1, reads KAGVTQTPRYLIKTRGQQVTLSCSPISGHRSVSWYQQTPGQGLQFLFEYFSETQRNKGNFPGRFSGRQFSNSRSEMNVSTLELGDSALYLCASSTRDSYTEAFFGQGTRLTVV.

This chain connects TRBV5-1 to TRBJ2-5; tentatively, D is TRBD2 (6 bases). Germline loops: CDR1 SGHRS, CDR2 YFSETQ. Trimming took 3 bases from V and 0 from J, leaving 18 bases between them. The CDR3 covers 17 residues. CDR3 bases: TGCGCCAGCAGCTCTTTTGGAGCGGGTAGGGACCAAGAGACCCAGTACTTC. Its translation: CASSSFGAGRDQETQYF.

This clone has just one count. The chain combines TRBV13 with TRBJ1-1; 9 bases align to TRBD1. Germline trimming cut 5 bases from V and 0 bases from J; bases unmatched to any gene: 16. Germline V lookup: CDR1 PRHDT, CDR2 FYEKMQ (reference sequence). This CDR3 contains 19 residues. CDR3 nucleotides: TGTGCCAGCAGCGGCCCCCCCGGGACAGGGAAAAGGATGAACACTGAAGCTTTCTTT. Amino acid sequence: CASSGPPGTGKRMNTEAFF.

The chain joins TRBV3-1 (or the pseudogene TRBV3-2) to TRBJ2-7; D uncertain. This CDR3 region has 12 residues. Trimming shortened V by 3 bases and J by 4 bases, and 7 bases separated the two germline ends. The germline gives CDR1 LGHDT, CDR2 YNNKEL (reference sequence). In nucleotides, the CDR3 is TGTGCCAGCAGCCACACATCGTACGAGCAGTACTTC. It yields the protein CASSHTSYEQYF.